Listed below are T cell receptor beta chains from one sample, sequenced in a study of cytomegalovirus exposure and HLA in healthy donors. Profiling relied on immunoSEQ multiplex PCR, and the TCRdb table lists in-frame clones only, not all of them. Of roughly 200,000 clones listed, roughly 10% are singletons. The specimen was PBMCs. These receptors were collected from a woman in her twenties or thirties in good health and CMV-seropositive. The CDR3 runs from the conserved cysteine through the conserved F or W. D genes are given only for firm matches. Expanded clones are given a class, and other clones once, few, many or no size at all.

TRBD1 | TRBJ1-2 | . | TRBV7-9 | TGTGCCAGCAGCCCGAGACAGGGACCCTTTTTAGCTAACTATGGCTACACCTTC | CASSPRQGPFLANYGYTF
TRBD1 | TRBJ2-7 | . | TRBV9 | TGTGCCAGCAGCGTAGGACAGGGGGATGGCGAGCAGTACTTC | CASSVGQGDGEQYF
TRBD1 | TRBJ1-1 | . | TRBV29-1 | TGCAGCGTTCAATGGACAGGGGGCACTGAAGCTTTCTTT | CSVQWTGGTEAFF
TRBD1 | TRBJ1-2 | few | TRBV7-2 | TGTGCCAGCAGCCCTCAGCCCCGGGACAGCTTCTATGGCTACACCTTC | CASSPQPRDSFYGYTF
TRBD1 | TRBJ1-1 | . | TRBV10-2 | TGCGCCAGCAGCACAGGGGCCAACACTGAAGCTTTCTTT | CASSTGANTEAFF
TRBD1 | TRBJ1-2 | . | TRBV5-1 | TGCGCCAGCAGCTTGGCCCAGGGGGCGTCGGATGGCTACACCTTC | CASSLAQGASDGYTF
TRBD1 | TRBJ1-3 | few | TRBV7-9 | TGTGCCAGCAGCTCCCGGGGGACAGGGACCCTCCACTCTGGAAACACCATATATTTT | CASSSRGTGTLHSGNTIYF
. | TRBJ1-2 | . | TRBV21-1 | TGTGCCAGCTTGAATCGTAGACAGAACTATGGCTACACCTTC | CASLNRRQNYGYTF
. | TRBJ1-5 | few | TRBV2 | TGTGCCAGCAACGTCTTGGGGGGAAGGGCCAATCAGCCCCAGCATTTT | CASNVLGGRANQPQHF
. | TRBJ1-2 | . | TRBV19 | TGTGCCAGTAGTATATCGGAGACTCGGGGCTACACCTTC | CASSISETRGYTF
. | TRBJ2-5 | . | TRBV6-1 | TGTGCCAGCAGACTAGGGCAAGAGACCCAGTACTTC | CASRLGQETQYF
. | TRBJ2-7 | few | TRBV4-1 | TGCGCCAGCAGCTACCTGGACAGAGCCACCTACGAGCAGTACTTC | CASSYLDRATYEQYF
TRBD1 | TRBJ1-2 | few | TRBV5-1 | TGCGCCAGCAGCCCCGGGACAGGGGACGGCTACACCTTC | CASSPGTGDGYTF
. | TRBJ2-1 | . | TRBV2 | TGTGCCAGCAGTGATTTGGAGGGGAGCTCCTACAATGAGCAGTTCTTC | CASSDLEGSSYNEQFF
TRBD2 | TRBJ2-7 | . | TRBV18 | TGTGCCAGCTCACCGGGAGGGACCTACGAGCAGTACTTC | CASSPGGTYEQYF
. | TRBJ1-2 | few | TRBV5-6 | TGTGCCAGCAGCTTCGGAGGTGGCTACACCTTC | CASSFGGGYTF
. | TRBJ1-2 | few | TRBV2 | TGTGCCAGCAGTCCAGGGGAGGGACATTATGGCTACACCTTC | CASSPGEGHYGYTF